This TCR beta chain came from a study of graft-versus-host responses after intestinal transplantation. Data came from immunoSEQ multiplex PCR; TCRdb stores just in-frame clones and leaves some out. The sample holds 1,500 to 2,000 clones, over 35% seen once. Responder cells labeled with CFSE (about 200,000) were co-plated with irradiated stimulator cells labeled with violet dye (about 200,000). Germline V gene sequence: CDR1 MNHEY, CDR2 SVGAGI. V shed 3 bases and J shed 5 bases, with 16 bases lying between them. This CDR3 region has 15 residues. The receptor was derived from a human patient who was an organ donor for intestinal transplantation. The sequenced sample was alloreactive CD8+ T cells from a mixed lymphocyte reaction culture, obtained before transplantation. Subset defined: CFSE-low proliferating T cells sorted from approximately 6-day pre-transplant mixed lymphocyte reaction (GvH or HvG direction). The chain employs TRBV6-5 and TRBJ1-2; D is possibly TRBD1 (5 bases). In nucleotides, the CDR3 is TGTGCCAGCAGTTATTCCGGGGGGTGGGCTTATGGCTACACCTTC. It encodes CASSYSGGWAYGYTF.